The 2 T cell receptor beta chains presented below share a single source sample, sequenced in a study of blood T cell repertoires in COVID-19. Repertoires were generated with immunoSEQ multiplex PCR, while TCRdb's copy carries only in-frame clones and drops some. This sample has fewer than 300,000 clones, with about 87% found just once. Material for sequencing was peripheral blood. These receptors were collected from a man between 60 and 70 years old who had recovered from COVID-19.

This chain connects TRBV19 to TRBJ2-5; D is possibly TRBD2 (6 bases). The CDR3 runs to 15 residues. V dropped 1 base and J dropped 5 bases, with 14 bases sitting between them. Germline CDR1 is LNHDA and CDR2 is SQIVND (reference sequence). The CDR3 sequence: CASSIGGGSRETQYF. Here the CDR3 DNA reads TGTGCCAGTAGTATAGGTGGGGGGTCCCGGGAGACCCAGTACTTC. Filled out from reference TRBV19 and TRBJ2-5, the complete variable domain reads DGGITQSPKYLFRKEGQNVTLSCEQNLNHDAMYWYRQDPGQGLRLIYYSQIVNDFQKGDIAEGYSVSREKKESFPLTVTSAQKNPTAFYLCASSIGGGSRETQYFGPGTRLLVL.

The V gene is TRBV6-2 or TRBV6-3, the J gene TRBJ2-1; 7 nucleotides line up with TRBD2. The CDR3 runs to 15 residues. The junction had 9 bases not matched to a gene; V was cut back by 6 bases and J by 4 bases. Per germline, CDR1 MNHEY and CDR2 SVGEGT. The chain's CDR3 is CASSTAGRFYNEQFF. CDR3 coding DNA: TGTGCCAGCAGCACCGCCGGGAGGTTTTACAATGAGCAGTTCTTC.